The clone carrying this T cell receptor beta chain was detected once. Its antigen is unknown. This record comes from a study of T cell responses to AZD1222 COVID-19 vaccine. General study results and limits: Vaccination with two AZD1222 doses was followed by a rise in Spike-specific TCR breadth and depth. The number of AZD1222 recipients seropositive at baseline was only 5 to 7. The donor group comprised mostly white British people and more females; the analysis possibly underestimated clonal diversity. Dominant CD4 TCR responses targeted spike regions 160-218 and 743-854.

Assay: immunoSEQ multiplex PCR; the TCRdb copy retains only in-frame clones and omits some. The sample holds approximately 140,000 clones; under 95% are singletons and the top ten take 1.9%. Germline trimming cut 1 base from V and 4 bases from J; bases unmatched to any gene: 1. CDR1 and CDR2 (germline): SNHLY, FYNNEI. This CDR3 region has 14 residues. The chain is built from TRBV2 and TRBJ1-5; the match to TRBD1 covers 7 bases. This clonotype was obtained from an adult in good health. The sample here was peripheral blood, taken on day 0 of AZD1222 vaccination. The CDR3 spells CASSEGTGNQPQHF. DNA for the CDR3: TGTGCCAGCAGTGAAGGGACAGGTAATCAGCCCCAGCATTTT.